This entry lists 10 T cell receptor beta chains sequenced from one sample in a study of breast tumors, draining lymph nodes, adjacent tissues. MiXCR, applied by TCRdb to the multiplex PCR reads, yields one record per CDR3 protein. The sample consists of about 66,000 distinct CDR3 sequences, 40% to 55% of them appearing once. What was sequenced was breast tumor tissue. All receptors come from a female donor with breast cancer. Some clones in this sample may be carry-over from other donors' samples.

The rearrangement joins TRBV4-1 to TRBJ2-5; 7 nucleotides match TRBD1. The CDR3 is 17 amino acids. With V trimmed by 0 bases and J by 2 bases, 9 bases remained unmatched. Per germline, CDR1 MGHRA and CDR2 YSYEKL. In nucleotides, the CDR3 is TGCGCCAGCAGCCAAGATCTAAGAGACAGGGCTCAAGAGACCCAGTACTTC. Protein sequence: CASSQDLRDRAQETQYF.

About this clonotype itself: At one boundary the junction diverges from the germline segment, which might be a read error. The chain has TRBV9 and TRBJ2-7; possibly TRBD2 for D (6 bases). The CDR3 sequence is 16 residues long. Looked up from germline, CDR1 is SGDLS and CDR2 is YYNGEE. CDR3 nucleotides: TGTGCCAGCGGCGTAGGGAGTAGCGGAAGCTCCTACGCGCAGTACTTC. This codes for CASGVGSSGSSYAQYF. The full variable domain, with the rest looked up from reference TRBV9 and TRBJ2-7, is DSGVTQTPKHLITATGQRVTLRCSPRSGDLSVYWYQQSLDQGLQFLIQYYNGEERAKGNILERFSAQQFPDLHSELNLSSLELGDSALYFCASGVGSSGSSYAQYFGPGTRLTVT.

Ten or more counts support this clonotype. This chain uses TRBV5-6 with TRBJ1-2; D remains ambiguous. The CDR3 has 12 residues. V lost 0 bases and J 12 bases, leaving 12 bases between the germline ends. Germline CDR1 and CDR2: SGHDT and YYEEEE. The CDR3 loop reads CASSLVGSPNTF. The CDR3 DNA is TGTGCCAGCAGCTTGGTAGGCAGTCCCAACACCTTC. Based on the CDR3 plus reference TRBV5-6 and TRBJ1-2, the full variable domain is DAGVTQSPTHLIKTRGQQVTLRCSPKSGHDTVSWYQQALGQGPQFIFQYYEEEERQRGNFPDRFSGHQFPNYSSELNVNALLLGDSALYLCASSLVGSPNTFGSGTRLTVV.

The sample holds many counts of this clonotype. The V gene is TRBV20-1, the J gene TRBJ1-4; D call uncertain. Germline V CDR1 and CDR2: DFQATT, SNEGSKA (reference sequence). The V and J ends lost 2 bases and 2 bases respectively, with 15 bases between them. CDR3 length: 16 amino acids. CDR3 DNA sequence: TGCAGTGCTAGAATTCTCGGGGATCCCACTAATGAAAAACTGTTTTTT. It encodes CSARILGDPTNEKLFF.

V and J are TRBV12-3 or TRBV12-4 and TRBJ1-1; 7 positions match TRBD1. After removal of 5 bases from V and 1 base from J, the junction contained 7 bases not matched to a gene. The CDR3 has 15 amino acids. In DNA, the CDR3 is TGTGCCAGCAGTATCAGGACAGGAGGGAACACTGAAGCTTTCTTT. Translated: CASSIRTGGNTEAFF.

This clonotype has ten or more counts. This chain joins TRBV4-2 and TRBJ2-2; 12 bases line up with TRBD2. This CDR3 has 17 residues. V shed 1 base, J shed 5 bases, and the junction held 5 bases outside the gene matches. CDR1 is LGHNA, CDR2 YNFKEQ, per germline. CDR3 DNA sequence: TGTGCCAGCAGCCAAGGACTAGCGGGAGTTCGTACCGGGGAGCTGTTTTTT. Protein sequence: CASSQGLAGVRTGELFF.

On this clonotype: This clone may be a read error of a much larger clone one base away. The chain has TRBV11-2 and TRBJ2-5; D is tentatively TRBD1 or TRBD2 (5 bases each). The V end lost 6 bases, the J end lost 5 bases, and 19 bases lay between the germline ends. Germline CDR1 is SGHAT and CDR2 is FQNNGV. The CDR3 has 15 residues. The CDR3 DNA sequence: TGTGCCAGCAGTCCGAGAGAGGGGTCCCGGGAGACCCAGTACTTC. Translating it yields CASSPREGSRETQYF. Full variable domain (remainder filled in from reference TRBV11-2 and TRBJ2-5): EAGVAQSPRYKIIEKRQSVAFWCNPISGHATLYWYQQILGQGPKLLIQFQNNGVVDDSQLPKDRFSAERLKGVDSTLKIQPAKLEDSAVYLCASSPREGSRETQYFGPGTRLLVL.

Remarks on this clonotype: Germline and junction disagree at one end, which may indicate a read error. DNA of the CDR3: TGTGCCATCAGTGTCCTAGCGGATAAGAGCGGGACCCAGCACTTC. Protein product: CAISVLADKSGTQHF. The chain uses TRBV12-3 or TRBV12-4 and TRBJ2-5; 7 bases are a match to TRBD2. The CDR3 has 15 residues.

On this clonotype: Just one base apart from a much larger clone, this may be a read error. The V call is TRBV6-5, the J call TRBJ2-3; D uncertain. This CDR3 region has 14 residues. The germline CDR1 and CDR2 sequences are MNHEY and SVGAGI. Trimming removed 5 bases at V and 4 bases at J, with 13 bases between. CDR3 sequence (DNA): TGTGCCAGCAGTCACGTGGCCCGCGCAGATACGCAGTATTTT. Its protein is CASSHVARADTQYF.

For this clonotype: Since a much larger clone is just one base distant, this may be a read error. The V call is TRBV30, the J call TRBJ1-5; 8 bases agree with TRBD1. CDR1 and CDR2 from the germline V gene are GTSNPN and SVGIG (reference sequence). The CDR3 contains 15 residues. CDR3 residues: CAWSVQGVSDQPQHF. DNA of the CDR3: TGTGCCTGGAGTGTACAGGGGGTTAGCGATCAGCCCCAGCATTTT.